This paragraph covers one TCR beta chain sequence. The sample originates from a study of blood T cell repertoires in COVID-19. About the study: Acute-phase and convalescent COVID-19 samples originated in the United States, Italy and Spain.

Germline V gene sequence: CDR1 SEHNR, CDR2 FQNEAQ (reference sequence). The CDR3 has 16 amino acids. V lost 5 bases to trimming and J lost 2 bases; unmatched junction nucleotides: 11. The age range of participants was about 18 to 100 years, with residence in 20 to 25 US areas. TCRdb's copy holds only in-frame clones and misses some; the assay was immunoSEQ multiplex PCR. Of about 400,000 clones listed, roughly 86% were seen once; the top ten hold about 1.7%. Sequences were obtained from PBMCs or T cells enriched from blood (not recorded which). The gene calls are TRBV7-9 and TRBJ1-2; 7 bases agree with TRBD1. The sequence was collected from a woman in her thirties who had recovered from COVID-19. The CDR3 bases are TGTGCCAGCAGCCCCCGACAGGGTAGAGGGAACTATGGCTACACCTTC. Translating it yields CASSPRQGRGNYGYTF. The entire variable domain, with the rest obtained from reference TRBV7-9 and TRBJ1-2, is as follows: DTGVSQNPRHKITKRGQNVTFRCDPISEHNRLYWYRQTLGQGPEFLTYFQNEAQLEKSRLLSDRFSAERPKGSFSTLEIQRTEQGDSAMYLCASSPRQGRGNYGYTFGSGTRLTVV.